A selection of T cell receptor beta chains follows, all from one sample in a study of vaccination and CD4 T cells after COVID-19. One entry per CDR3 protein results from TCRdb running MiXCR on the PCR reads. The sample lists roughly 13,000 distinct CDR3 sequences, roughly 58% occurring once. For these TCRs, the target antigens are not known. Sequenced material: CD4+ T cells from blood, cultured in vitro. These receptors originate from a human donor who had recovered from COVID-19. Both conserved end residues are part of each CDR3. D genes are given only for firm matches. Clone size is given for some rows only: seen once, a few or many times, or a class if the clone is expanded.

D,length,J,size,V,DNA,CDR3
-,14,TRBJ2-1,-,TRBV20-1,TGCAGTGCTAGTCTCAGCGGTGAGCCCGATGAGCAGTTCTTC,CSASLSGEPDEQFF
TRBD2,17,TRBJ2-1,large,TRBV2,TGTGCCAGCAGGGGGAAGGCGTTAGCGGGGGGCTACAATGAGCAGTTCTTC,CASRGKALAGGYNEQFF
-,14,TRBJ2-3,-,TRBV15,TGTGCCACCAGGGCACAGGGAAGCACAGATACGCAGTATTTT,CATRAQGSTDTQYF
-,13,TRBJ2-5,-,TRBV1,TGCACCAGCAGCCGACTAGGCGCCGAGACCCAGTACTTC,CTSSRLGAETQYF
-,18,TRBJ2-1,-,TRBV7-9,TGTGCCAGCAGCCCACGGTACAGGGAATGGAGCTCCTACAATGAGCAGTTCTTC,CASSPRYREWSSYNEQFF
TRBD2,16,TRBJ2-7,-,TRBV20-1,TGCAGTGCTAGAGATTTTGTTCTTGGGACTAGTCGCGAGCAGTACTTC,CSARDFVLGTSREQYF
-,13,TRBJ2-5,-,TRBV27,TGTGCCAGCAGCCTGAACACCCAAGAGACCCAGTACTTC,CASSLNTQETQYF
TRBD1,15,TRBJ1-5,-,TRBV6-1,TGTGCCAGCAGACGGGACAGGGGGATCAATCAGCCCCAGCATTTT,CASRRDRGINQPQHF
-,13,TRBJ1-2,few,TRBV20-1,TGCAGTGCTAGAATGGGACTTCCCTATGGCTACACCTTC,CSARMGLPYGYTF
-,9,TRBJ2-7,-,TRBV28,TGTGCCAGCAGTAACGAGCAGTACTTC,CASSNEQYF
TRBD1,16,TRBJ2-5,-,TRBV20-1,TGCAGTGCTACCACCGGACAGGATTCTACCCAAGAGACCCAGTACTTC,CSATTGQDSTQETQYF
-,12,TRBJ1-5,few,TRBV20-1,TGCAGTGCAAAAGACGGGAATCAGCCCCAGCATTTT,CSAKDGNQPQHF
-,14,TRBJ2-2,few,TRBV10-3,TGTGCCATCAGTGACAGCTATAACACCGGGGAGCTGTTTTTT,CAISDSYNTGELFF
TRBD2,14,TRBJ2-3,-,TRBV29-1,TGCAGCGTTGGGACTAGCGGGAGGGCAGATACGCAGTATTTT,CSVGTSGRADTQYF
-,15,TRBJ1-1,-,TRBV27,TGTGCCAGCAGTCCCCTAGGACAGTCTTTTGCTGAAGCTTTCTTT,CASSPLGQSFAEAFF
-,16,TRBJ1-2,few,TRBV30,TGTGCCTGGAGTTACGGACCGGATGGGGCTAACTATGGCTACACCTTC,CAWSYGPDGANYGYTF
-,14,TRBJ2-3,-,TRBV10-1,TGCGCCAGCAGTGCACAGATTAGCACAGATACGCAGTATTTT,CASSAQISTDTQYF
-,15,TRBJ2-1,-,TRBV6-1,TGTGCCAGCACCATGACTTCGAACTCCTACAATGAGCAGTTCTTC,CASTMTSNSYNEQFF
-,13,TRBJ1-5,-,TRBV20-1,TGCAGTGCTATTCTGGGGGGCGGTCAGCCCCAGCATTTT,CSAILGGGQPQHF
TRBD2,15,TRBJ2-7,-,TRBV20-1,TGCAGTGCTAGCGGAAAGGGCGGGGGATCCTACGAGCAGTACTTC,CSASGKGGGSYEQYF
TRBD2,18,TRBJ2-3,-,TRBV28,TGTGCCAGCAGTCCCACTTGGGGGCGGGAGGATACTGCAGATACGCAGTATTTT,CASSPTWGREDTADTQYF
-,13,TRBJ2-5,-,TRBV10-3,TGTGCCATCAGAAGCTACGAACAAGAGACCCAGTACTTC,CAIRSYEQETQYF
-,17,TRBJ2-2,-,TRBV5-8,TGTGCCAGCAGCTTCCTCCCCAGAGGAACGAACACCGGGGAGCTGTTTTTT,CASSFLPRGTNTGELFF
TRBD1,14,TRBJ2-3,-,TRBV19,TGTGCCAGTAGTATGGGACAGGGCGCAGATACGCAGTATTTT,CASSMGQGADTQYF
TRBD2,15,TRBJ2-1,-,TRBV15,TGTGCCACCAGCAGAGACAGCGGGAGTGGGGATGAGCAGTTCTTC,CATSRDSGSGDEQFF
TRBD1,12,TRBJ2-1,-,TRBV7-9,TGTGCCAGCAGACCGACAGGGAGTGGGCAGTTCTTC,CASRPTGSGQFF
-,12,TRBJ1-5,-,TRBV28,TGTGCCAGCAGCCAAGGACGGAGGCCCCAGCATTTT,CASSQGRRPQHF
-,13,TRBJ1-2,-,TRBV7-2,TGTGCCAGCAGCTCACAGGGCCGGTATGGCTACACCTTC,CASSSQGRYGYTF
TRBD1,15,TRBJ1-5,few,TRBV19,TGTGCCAGTAGTATGACAGGGGGCAGCAATCAGCCCCAGCATTTT,CASSMTGGSNQPQHF
-,13,TRBJ1-2,few,TRBV28,TGTGCCAGCAGTTTCACAGGGCCCTATGGCTACACCTTC,CASSFTGPYGYTF
TRBD1,14,TRBJ2-7,few,TRBV24-1,TGTGCCACCAGTGATCCGGGACAGGGCTACGAGCAGTACTTC,CATSDPGQGYEQYF
-,15,TRBJ2-7,once,TRBV28,TGTGCCAGCAGACCGAGGGGGGAGGGTACCTACGAGCAGTACTTC,CASRPRGEGTYEQYF
-,15,TRBJ2-1,-,TRBV20-1,TGCAGTGCTCCTACACCCCAGCAGGTCTACAATGAGCAGTTCTTC,CSAPTPQQVYNEQFF
TRBD2,15,TRBJ2-3,-,TRBV20-1,TGCAGTGCTAGAACGCTAGCGGGAGGAGCAGATACGCAGTATTTT,CSARTLAGGADTQYF
-,15,TRBJ2-2,-,TRBV20-1,TGCAGTGCTAGAAGGACGGACGCGAACACCGGGGAGCTGTTTTTT,CSARRTDANTGELFF
-,12,TRBJ2-1,-,TRBV20-1,TGCAGTGCTGCTCACACCGACAGGGAGCAGTTCTTC,CSAAHTDREQFF
TRBD2,16,TRBJ2-2,-,TRBV20-1,TGCAGTGCTAGAGTTAGCGGGAGAGCAAACACCGGGGAGCTGTTTTTT,CSARVSGRANTGELFF
TRBD1,14,TRBJ2-2,-,TRBV5-1,TGCGCCAGCAGAGGGACAGGGGTCAGCGGGGAGCTGTTTTTT,CASRGTGVSGELFF
TRBD2,14,TRBJ2-3,-,TRBV20-1,TGCAGTGCCAGCGGACTAGCGGGAGCAGATACGCAGTATTTT,CSASGLAGADTQYF
-,18,TRBJ2-7,-,TRBV20-1,TGCAGTGCTCCACATCCCCCGTCCGGGACTCAGAGCTCCTACGAGCAGTACTTC,CSAPHPPSGTQSSYEQYF
TRBD1,15,TRBJ2-3,-,TRBV2,TGTGCCAGCAGTGTGGACAGGGGAAGGACAGATACGCAGTATTTT,CASSVDRGRTDTQYF
-,12,TRBJ1-1,-,TRBV20-1,TGCAGTGCTAATCAAGTGGGCACTGAAGCTTTCTTT,CSANQVGTEAFF
-,12,TRBJ2-5,-,TRBV5-4,TGTGCCAGCAGCTTGATGGGTGAGACCCAGTACTTC,CASSLMGETQYF
-,14,TRBJ1-2,-,TRBV10-2,TGCGCCAGCACCCCCCGGGGGGGTGGTTATGGCTACACCTTC,CASTPRGGGYGYTF
-,13,TRBJ1-6,-,TRBV24-1,TGTGCCACCAGTGGTACGGCGGGTTCACCCCTCCACTTT,CATSGTAGSPLHF
-,14,TRBJ1-6,few,TRBV12-3/TRBV12-4,TGTGCCAGCAGTTATCAGGGGAGTAATTCACCCCTCCACTTT,CASSYQGSNSPLHF
TRBD2,15,TRBJ2-7,-,TRBV20-1,TGCAGTGCTAGAGACAGGACTAGCGGGAGGTGGGAGCAGTACTTC,CSARDRTSGRWEQYF
TRBD2,17,TRBJ2-5,-,TRBV11-1,TGTGCCAGCAGCTTACTACGCGATGGCGGGAGAACCGAGACCCAGTACTTC,CASSLLRDGGRTETQYF
TRBD1,14,TRBJ2-7,-,TRBV19,TGTGCCAGTAGTAGGACAGGAAGGTCCTACGAGCAGTACTTC,CASSRTGRSYEQYF
-,16,TRBJ2-5,-,TRBV10-3,TGTGCCATCAGTGAGTCGACTCCCAGCGGAGAAGAGACCCAGTACTTC,CAISESTPSGEETQYF
TRBD2,17,TRBJ2-7,-,TRBV15,TGTGCCACCAGCAGAGCGCGTGGAGGGACTACAAACTACGAGCAGTACTTC,CATSRARGGTTNYEQYF
TRBD2,13,TRBJ2-7,-,TRBV20-1,TGCAGTCCATCAGACAGCGGGAGCTACGAGCAGTACTTC,CSPSDSGSYEQYF
-,15,TRBJ1-5,-,TRBV11-2,TGTGCCAGCAGCCCGGGACATCTTAGCAATCAGCCCCAGCATTTT,CASSPGHLSNQPQHF
-,14,TRBJ1-5,few,TRBV15,TGTGCCACCAGCAGGGAAATTAGCAATCAGCCCCAGCATTTT,CATSREISNQPQHF